Included here is one T cell receptor (beta chain) sequence, with context. The protocol was immunoSEQ multiplex PCR, while the TCRdb copy is restricted to in-frame clones and leaves out a portion. The sample yields 150,000 to 200,000 clones, approximately 92% seen once. This sample stems from a study of control samples from healthy donors and cancer patients. V gave up 1 base and J gave up 7 bases, with 7 bases separating them. CDR1 is LGHNT and CDR2 is FRNRAP in the germline V gene. CDR3 size: 13 residues. The sequenced sample was blood. This receptor was obtained from a man aged 18 to 29 in good health. The chain couples TRBV12-5 to TRBJ1-4; D gene uncertain. CDR3 amino acids: CASGLAEGEKLFF. CDR3 sequence (DNA): TGTGCTAGTGGTTTGGCAGAGGGTGAAAAACTGTTTTTT. Full variable domain (outside the CDR3, taken from reference TRBV12-5 and TRBJ1-4): DARVTQTPRHKVTEMGQEVTMRCQPILGHNTVFWYRQTMMQGLELLAYFRNRAPLDDSGMPKDRFSAEMPDATLATLKIQPSEPRDSAVYFCASGLAEGEKLFFGSGTQLSVL.